One and the same sample provided the 18 T cell receptor beta chains below, sequenced in a study of cytomegalovirus exposure and HLA in healthy donors. In the PCR, 60 Vbeta and 13 Jbeta primers were used. This table comes from immunoSEQ multiplex PCR, and its TCRdb copy is limited to in-frame clones, with some not included. The sample includes 250,000 to 350,000 clones, around 86% of them seen just once. Sequenced: PBMCs. Receptor source: a man between 35 and 55 years old in good health and CMV-seropositive.

The V and J genes are TRBV29-1 and TRBJ1-4; D unresolved. V lost 5 bases to trimming and J lost 2 bases, with 15 bases between them. Germline assignment: CDR1 SQVTM and CDR2 ANQGSEA. The CDR3 consists of 15 residues. CDR3 DNA: TGCAGCGTTCAAAGAGTGGGTAGCACTAATGAAAAACTGTTTTTT. It specifies CSVQRVGSTNEKLFF.

A note on this clone: The same CDR3 arises from other DNA sequences in this sample as well. J is TRBJ1-2 and V is TRBV29-1; 9 nucleotides align to TRBD1. Per germline, CDR1 SQVTM and CDR2 ANQGSEA. This CDR3 contains 12 residues. J gave up 7 bases and V 6 bases, and 6 bases lay outside the gene matches. CDR3 coding DNA: TGCAGCGTGGTACAGGGGGCCCGTGGCTACACCTTC. Amino acid sequence: CSVVQGARGYTF.

The V call is TRBV7-3, the J call TRBJ2-2; the D gene is possibly TRBD1 (5 bases). Germline V CDR1 and CDR2: SGHTA, FQGTGA. The CDR3 runs 12 residues. V was clipped by 5 bases and J by 6 bases, with 7 bases between them. CDR3 nucleotides: TGTGCCAGCAGCCCAGGGTCCGGGGAGCTGTTTTTT. This encodes CASSPGSGELFF.

The V gene is TRBV2, the J gene TRBJ2-5, with 9 bases that match TRBD1. The junction had 6 bases not matched to a gene; V was cut back by 8 bases and J by 5 bases. The CDR3 loop spans 13 amino acids. The germline CDR1 and CDR2 sequences are SNHLY and FYNNEI. CDR3 nucleotides: TGTGCCAGCGGGGACAGGGTCCGTGAGACCCAGTACTTC. Its translation is CASGDRVRETQYF.

The chain combines TRBV5-1 with TRBJ2-5, with TRBD2 identical over 7 bases. Trimming cost V 4 bases and J 1 base; bases outside gene matches: 4. In germline, CDR1 is SGHRS, CDR2 YFSETQ. The CDR3 covers 14 residues. Written as DNA, the CDR3 is TGCGCCAGCAGCCCCTGGACTAGCCAAGAGACCCAGTACTTC. Translated, it gives CASSPWTSQETQYF. Drawing the rest from reference TRBV5-1 and TRBJ2-5, the complete variable domain is KAGVTQTPRYLIKTRGQQVTLSCSPISGHRSVSWYQQTPGQGLQFLFEYFSETQRNKGNFPGRFSGRQFSNSRSEMNVSTLELGDSALYLCASSPWTSQETQYFGPGTRLLVL.

The rearrangement links TRBV5-6 to TRBJ1-5; perhaps TRBD1 as D (6 bases). From germline, CDR1 is SGHDT and CDR2 YYEEEE. Trimming took 0 bases from V and 6 from J, leaving 13 bases between them. The CDR3 loop spans 15 amino acids. CDR3 sequence (DNA): TGTGCCAGCAGCTTGGTTGGGGGGGCAGGTCAGCCCCAGCATTTT. This encodes CASSLVGGAGQPQHF.

The V call is TRBV5-8, the J call TRBJ2-5; TRBD1 matches 7 bases. The V segment lost 7 bases and the J segment 3 bases; nucleotides outside the gene matches: 6. CDR1 is SGHTS and CDR2 is YDEGEE in the germline V gene. CDR3 size: 13 residues. The CDR3 DNA reads as TGTGCCAGCGACCCCAGGGGGAAAGAGACCCAGTACTTC. It yields the protein CASDPRGKETQYF.

CDR3 sequence: CASSSLNEEGNEKLFF. CDR3 bases: TGTGCCAGCAGCTCATTAAACGAGGAGGGTAATGAAAAACTGTTTTTT. The chain uses TRBV5-4 and TRBJ1-4; D unresolved. Germline V gene lookup returns CDR1 SGHNT and CDR2 YYREEE (reference sequence). The CDR3 is 16 residues long. The germline V and J ends were trimmed by 3 bases and 4 bases, with 16 bases remaining between them. Complete variable domain (other parts from reference TRBV5-4 and TRBJ1-4): ETGVTQSPTHLIKTRGQQVTLRCSSQSGHNTVSWYQQALGQGPQFIFQYYREEENGRGNFPPRFSGLQFPNYSSELNVNALELDDSALYLCASSSLNEEGNEKLFFGSGTQLSVL.

This clone appeared a few times. The rearrangement links TRBV11-3 to TRBJ2-4, with a tentative D call TRBD2 (7 bases). The ends were cut back, 0 bases at V and 6 bases at J, with 15 bases in the middle. CDR3 length: 16 amino acids. Germline V CDR1 and CDR2: SGHNT, YENEEA. The CDR3 bases are TGTGCCAGCAGCTTAGATCTGAGGGGGGGCGGAAACATTCAGTACTTC. The encoded protein is CASSLDLRGGGNIQYF.

This chain uses TRBV11-2 with TRBJ2-7; D ambiguous. The CDR3 extends over 17 amino acids. Germline V gives CDR1 SGHAT, CDR2 FQNNGV. Trimming stripped 4 bases from V and 9 bases from J, with 28 bases between. The CDR3 DNA is TGTGCCAGCAGCTCCCTGAAGAGAACAACCACTACGAACGGGCAGTACTTC. Residues: CASSSLKRTTTTNGQYF. Based on the CDR3 plus reference TRBV11-2 and TRBJ2-7, the full variable domain is EAGVAQSPRYKIIEKRQSVAFWCNPISGHATLYWYQQILGQGPKLLIQFQNNGVVDDSQLPKDRFSAERLKGVDSTLKIQPAKLEDSAVYLCASSSLKRTTTTNGQYFGPGTRLTVT.

The CDR3 reads CASSLQGRGYTF. The CDR3 DNA is TGTGCCAGCAGCCTACAGGGGCGCGGCTACACCTTC. The chain joins TRBV5-5 to TRBJ1-2; TRBD1 agrees at 7 bases. There are 12 residues in the CDR3. The trim removed 4 bases at V and 8 bases at J, leaving 5 bases unmatched. The V gene's germline CDR1 is SGHKS and CDR2 YYEKEE (reference sequence).

V and J are TRBV6-1 and TRBJ2-1, with a weak D call TRBD2 (7 bases). This CDR3 has 14 amino acids. Trimming removed 4 bases from V and 4 bases from J, with 11 bases in between. CDR1 is MNHNS and CDR2 is SASEGT in the germline V gene. The CDR3 region has the DNA TGTGCCAGCAGTGTGAGCGGGACATACAATGAGCAGTTCTTC. It encodes CASSVSGTYNEQFF.

The chain recombines TRBV7-3 with TRBJ2-7, with 12 bases lining up with TRBD2. Germline V gene sequence: CDR1 SGHTA, CDR2 FQGTGA. With V trimmed by 5 bases and J by 7 bases, 6 bases remained unmatched. The CDR3 extends over 14 amino acids. CDR3 region: CASSPTGLAGEQYF. DNA of the CDR3: TGTGCCAGCAGCCCGACCGGACTAGCGGGAGAGCAGTACTTC.

The V call is TRBV5-1, the J call TRBJ2-7, with 7 bases that match TRBD1. V gave up 1 base and J gave up 6 bases; unmatched junction bases: 7. Germline-derived CDR1 and CDR2 are SGHRS and YFSETQ. The CDR3 has 14 residues. The CDR3 loop reads CASSLTGQVGEQYF. CDR3 DNA sequence: TGCGCCAGCAGCTTGACTGGACAGGTCGGCGAGCAGTACTTC.

The rearrangement uses TRBV27 and TRBJ1-1; 8 bases align to TRBD1. The CDR3 runs 15 residues. V lost 5 bases and J lost 4; bases outside the gene matches: 9. Per germline, CDR1 MNHEY and CDR2 SMNVEV (reference sequence). CDR3 nucleotides: TGTGCCAGCAGTCCAACAGGTACAGGGGGCACTGAAGCTTTCTTT. Translation gives CASSPTGTGGTEAFF.

The sample holds one count of this clone. The V call is TRBV5-6, the J call TRBJ2-1, with 9 bases fitting TRBD1. Looked up from germline, CDR1 is SGHDT and CDR2 is YYEEEE. The CDR3 covers 14 residues. V trimming: 5 bases; J trimming: 8 bases; junction bases outside the gene matches: 8. In nucleotides, the CDR3 is TGTGCCAGCAGACACGGACAGGGGATCCATGAGCAGTTCTTC. Translating it yields CASRHGQGIHEQFF.

The chain carries TRBV7-9 and TRBJ2-4; the D is unclear. Germline V gene data show CDR1 as SEHNR and CDR2 as FQNEAQ (reference sequence). The CDR3 has 15 amino acids. Trimming took 3 bases from V and 6 from J, leaving 15 bases between them. This CDR3 reads CASSFSDPRSNIQYF. For the CDR3, the DNA is TGTGCCAGCAGCTTCTCCGATCCGCGTTCAAACATTCAGTACTTC.

This clone was counted once. The V and J genes are TRBV5-1 and TRBJ1-2; TRBD1 matches 7 bases. CDR1 and CDR2 (germline): SGHRS, YFSETQ. The V gene end was trimmed by 4 bases and the J gene end by 8 bases; junction bases not matched to a gene: 8. The CDR3 is made up of 13 amino acids. The CDR3 region is CASSGQGGTGYTF. The CDR3 DNA is TGCGCCAGCAGCGGCCAAGGGGGCACCGGCTACACCTTC.